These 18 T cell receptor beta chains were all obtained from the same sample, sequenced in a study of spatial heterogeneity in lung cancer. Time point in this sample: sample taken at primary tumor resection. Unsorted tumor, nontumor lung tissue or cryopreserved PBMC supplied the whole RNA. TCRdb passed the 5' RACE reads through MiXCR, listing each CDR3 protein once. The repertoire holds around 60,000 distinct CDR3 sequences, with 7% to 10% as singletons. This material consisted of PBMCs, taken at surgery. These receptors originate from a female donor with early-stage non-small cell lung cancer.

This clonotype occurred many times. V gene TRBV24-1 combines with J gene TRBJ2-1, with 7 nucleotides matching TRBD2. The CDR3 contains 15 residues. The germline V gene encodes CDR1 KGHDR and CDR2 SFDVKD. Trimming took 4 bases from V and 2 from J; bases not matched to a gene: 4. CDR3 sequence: CATSEERGTYNEQFF. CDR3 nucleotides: TGTGCCACCAGTGAAGAGCGGGGAACCTACAATGAGCAGTTCTTC.

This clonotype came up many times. Here the CDR3 reads CASSFQQVNEQYF. Here the CDR3 DNA reads TGTGCCAGCAGTTTTCAACAGGTTAACGAGCAGTACTTC. The J gene is TRBJ2-7, the V gene TRBV6-6; a weak D match, TRBD1 (5 bases). The V end was cut by 4 bases, the J end by 5 bases, with 12 bases between. Germline values: CDR1 MNHNY, CDR2 SVGAGI (reference sequence). This CDR3 is built from 13 residues.

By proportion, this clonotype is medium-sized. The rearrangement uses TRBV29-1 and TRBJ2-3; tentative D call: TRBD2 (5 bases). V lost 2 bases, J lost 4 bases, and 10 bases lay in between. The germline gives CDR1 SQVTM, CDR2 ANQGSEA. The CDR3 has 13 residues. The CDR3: CSVETTGADTQYF. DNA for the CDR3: TGCAGCGTTGAAACAACCGGGGCAGATACGCAGTATTTT.

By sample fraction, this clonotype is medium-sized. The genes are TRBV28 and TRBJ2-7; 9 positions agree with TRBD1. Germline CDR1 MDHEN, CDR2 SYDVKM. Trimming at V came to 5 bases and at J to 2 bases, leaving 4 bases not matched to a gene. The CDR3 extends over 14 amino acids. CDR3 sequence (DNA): TGTGCCAGCAGTCCCGGGACAGGGACCTACGAGCAGTACTTC. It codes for CASSPGTGTYEQYF.

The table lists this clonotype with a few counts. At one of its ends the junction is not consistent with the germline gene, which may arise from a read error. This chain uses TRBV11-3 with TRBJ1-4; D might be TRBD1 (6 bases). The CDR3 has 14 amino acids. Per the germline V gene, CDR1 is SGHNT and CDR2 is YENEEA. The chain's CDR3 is CASSLDRINEKLFF. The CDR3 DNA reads TGTGCCAGCAGTTTAGACAGGATTAATGAAAAACTGTTTTTT.

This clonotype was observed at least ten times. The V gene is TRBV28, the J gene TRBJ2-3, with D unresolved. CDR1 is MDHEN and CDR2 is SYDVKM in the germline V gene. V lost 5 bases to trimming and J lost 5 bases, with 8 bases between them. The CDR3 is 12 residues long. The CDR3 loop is CASSPPLDTQYF. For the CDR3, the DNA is TGTGCCAGCAGTCCCCCCCTAGATACGCAGTATTTT.

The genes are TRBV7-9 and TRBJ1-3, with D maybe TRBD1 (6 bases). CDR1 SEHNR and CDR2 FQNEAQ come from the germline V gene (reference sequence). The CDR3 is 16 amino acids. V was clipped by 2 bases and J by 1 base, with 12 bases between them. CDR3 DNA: TGTGCCAGCAGCTTATCGACAGGCATTTCTGGAAACACCATATATTTT. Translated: CASSLSTGISGNTIYF.

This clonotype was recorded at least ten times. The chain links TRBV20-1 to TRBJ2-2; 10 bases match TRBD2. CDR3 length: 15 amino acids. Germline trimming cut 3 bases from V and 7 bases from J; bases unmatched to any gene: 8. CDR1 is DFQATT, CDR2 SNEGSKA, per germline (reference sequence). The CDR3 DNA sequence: TGCAGTGCTAGCGCTACTAGCGGGATAGGCGGGGAGCTGTTTTTT. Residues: CSASATSGIGGELFF.

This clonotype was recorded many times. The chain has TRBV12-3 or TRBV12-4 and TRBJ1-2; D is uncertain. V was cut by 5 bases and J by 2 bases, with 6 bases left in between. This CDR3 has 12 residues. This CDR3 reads CASSRSNYGYTF. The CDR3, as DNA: TGTGCCAGCAGTCGGTCGAACTATGGCTACACCTTC.

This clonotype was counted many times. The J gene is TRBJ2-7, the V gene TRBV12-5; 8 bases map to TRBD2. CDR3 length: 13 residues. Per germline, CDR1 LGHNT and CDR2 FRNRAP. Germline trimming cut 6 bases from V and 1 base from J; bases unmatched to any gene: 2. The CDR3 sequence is CASGIAGSYEQYF. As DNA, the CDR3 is TGTGCTAGTGGCATAGCGGGGTCCTACGAGCAGTACTTC.

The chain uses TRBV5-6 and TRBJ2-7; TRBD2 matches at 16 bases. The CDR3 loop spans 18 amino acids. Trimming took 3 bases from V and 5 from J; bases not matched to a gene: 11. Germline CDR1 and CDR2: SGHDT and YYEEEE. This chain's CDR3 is CASSSTPGTSGRANEQYF. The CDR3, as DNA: TGTGCCAGCAGCTCCACCCCCGGGACTAGCGGGAGGGCCAACGAGCAGTACTTC.

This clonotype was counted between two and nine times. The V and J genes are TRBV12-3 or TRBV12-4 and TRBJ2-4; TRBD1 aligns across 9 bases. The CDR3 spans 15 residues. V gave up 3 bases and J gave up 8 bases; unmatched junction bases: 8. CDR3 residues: CASSFWGQGSYIQYF. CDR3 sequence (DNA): TGTGCCAGCAGTTTTTGGGGACAGGGCTCATACATTCAGTACTTC.

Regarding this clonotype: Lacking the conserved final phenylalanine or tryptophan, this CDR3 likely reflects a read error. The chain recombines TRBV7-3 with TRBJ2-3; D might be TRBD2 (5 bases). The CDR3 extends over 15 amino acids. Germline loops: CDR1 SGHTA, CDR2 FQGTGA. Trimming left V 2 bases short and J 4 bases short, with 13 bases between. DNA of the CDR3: TGTGCCAGCAGCTTAGGGCTAGCAGTGGCAGATACGCAGTATTTA. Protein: CASSLGLAVADTQYL.

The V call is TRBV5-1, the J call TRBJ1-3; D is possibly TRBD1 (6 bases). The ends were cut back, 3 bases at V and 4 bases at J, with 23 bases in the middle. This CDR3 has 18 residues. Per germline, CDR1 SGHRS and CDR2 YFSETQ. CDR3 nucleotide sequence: TGCGCCAGCAGCTCACGTCCGACAGGAGGTAGATCCGGAAACACCATATATTTT. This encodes CASSSRPTGGRSGNTIYF.

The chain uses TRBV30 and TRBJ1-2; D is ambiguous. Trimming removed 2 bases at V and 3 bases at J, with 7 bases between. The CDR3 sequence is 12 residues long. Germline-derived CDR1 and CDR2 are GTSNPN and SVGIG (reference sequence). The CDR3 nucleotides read TGTGCCTGGAGTATCCGGGACTATGGCTACACCTTC. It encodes CAWSIRDYGYTF.

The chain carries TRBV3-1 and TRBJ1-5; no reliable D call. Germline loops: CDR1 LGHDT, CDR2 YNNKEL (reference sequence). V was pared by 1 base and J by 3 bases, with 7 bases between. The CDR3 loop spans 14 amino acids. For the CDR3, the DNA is TGTGCCAGCAGCCAAGGTTCGGACAATCAGCCCCAGCATTTT. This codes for CASSQGSDNQPQHF.

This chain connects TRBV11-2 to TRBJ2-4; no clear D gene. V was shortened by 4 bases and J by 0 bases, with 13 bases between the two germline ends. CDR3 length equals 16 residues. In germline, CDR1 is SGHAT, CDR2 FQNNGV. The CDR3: CASSSLRVLAKNIQYF. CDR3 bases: TGTGCCAGCAGCTCCCTCCGAGTTCTAGCCAAAAACATTCAGTACTTC.

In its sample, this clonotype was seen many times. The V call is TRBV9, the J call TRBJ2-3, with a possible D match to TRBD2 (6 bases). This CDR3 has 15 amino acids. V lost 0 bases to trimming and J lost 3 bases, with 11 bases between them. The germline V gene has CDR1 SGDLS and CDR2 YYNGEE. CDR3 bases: TGTGCCAGCAGCGTAGAACCAGGGAGGACAGATACGCAGTATTTT. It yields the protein CASSVEPGRTDTQYF.